The 19 T cell receptor beta chains below all came from one sample that was sequenced in a study of T cells in Graves' hyperthyroidism and ophthalmopathy. Amplification yielded TCR beta CDR3 regions, with RNA transcripts as the source. Initially, a first-round RT-PCR of the TCR CDR3 employed the HTBI primer set. TCRdb re-called the multiplex PCR reads with MiXCR, one entry per CDR3 protein. The top ten hold around 5.4% of the sample, which has hundreds of thousands of distinct CDR3 sequences, approximately 15% seen once. Sequencing input: blood. These receptors were taken from a woman aged 25 to 39 with Graves' hyperthyroidism that later progressed to Graves' ophthalmopathy.

The CDR3 reads CASSLEREQFF. The CDR3 DNA is TGCGCCAGCAGCTTGGAGCGGGAGCAGTTCTTC. The rearrangement joins TRBV5-1 to TRBJ2-1, with a possible D match to TRBD2 (5 bases). This CDR3 is 11 amino acids long. V was pared by 0 bases and J by 10 bases, with 5 bases between. Germline loops: CDR1 SGHRS, CDR2 YFSETQ.

Ten or more counts support this clonotype. The chain recombines TRBV12-3 or TRBV12-4 with TRBJ1-3; D not resolved. The V end lost 1 base, the J end lost 2 bases, and 9 bases lay between the germline ends. The CDR3 totals 15 residues. The CDR3 reads CASSLDTATGNTIYF. In nucleotides, the CDR3 is TGTGCCAGCAGTTTAGATACAGCCACTGGAAACACCATATATTTT.

A word on this clonotype: A much larger clone sits a single nucleotide away, making a read error possible. The chain uses TRBV18 and TRBJ1-2, with D possibly TRBD1 on 5 matching bases. CDR1 is KGHSH and CDR2 is LQKENI in the germline V gene. The CDR3 spans 15 residues. In DNA, the CDR3 is TGTGCCAGCTCACCTACCCCTGGGGACGGCTATGGCTACGCCTTC. It encodes CASSPTPGDGYGYAF.

This clonotype showed up just a few times. V and J are TRBV27 and TRBJ2-5, with a weak D call TRBD2 (5 bases). The CDR3 is 13 amino acids. The germline CDR1 and CDR2 sequences are MNHEY and SMNVEV (reference sequence). V gave up 3 bases and J gave up 7 bases, with 12 bases separating them. CDR3 nucleotides: TGTGCCAGCAGTTTGGGAGATGGCGGGACCCAGTACTTC. It is translated as CASSLGDGGTQYF.

To note about this clonotype: A much larger clone sits a single nucleotide away, making a read error possible. This likely comes from a read error, as the CDR3 has no conserved phenylalanine or tryptophan at its end. The chain links TRBV4-3 to TRBJ1-4; the D is unclear. In germline, CDR1 is LGHNA, CDR2 YSLEER. Trimming took 4 bases from V and 8 from J, leaving 11 bases between them. This CDR3 is 13 amino acids long. Here the CDR3 reads CASSPDMDEKLFL. DNA of the CDR3: TGCGCCAGCAGCCCCGACATGGACGAAAAACTGTTTTTA.

This clonotype was counted many times. The CDR3 reads CASSLWLGEGNDIQYF. The CDR3 coding sequence is TGTGCCAGCAGTCTCTGGTTGGGGGAGGGAAACGACATTCAGTACTTC. V and J are TRBV12-3 or TRBV12-4 and TRBJ2-4, with 7 nucleotides matching TRBD2. This CDR3 is 16 amino acids long. The V segment lost 5 bases and the J segment 8 bases; nucleotides outside the gene matches: 15.

The sample holds many counts of this clonotype. J is TRBJ2-1 and V is TRBV2; TRBD1 matches at 9 bases. The CDR3 spans 15 residues. With V trimmed by 7 bases and J by 3 bases, 7 bases remained unmatched. Looked up from germline, CDR1 is SNHLY and CDR2 is FYNNEI. CDR3 nucleotides: TGTGCCAGCACTACCCGGGACAGGGTCTACAATGAGCAGTTCTTC. Translating it yields CASTTRDRVYNEQFF.

This clonotype was observed at least ten times. This chain links TRBV27 with TRBJ2-7; TRBD2 is a possible D gene (6 bases). Between the trimmed V and J ends, which lost 6 bases and 0 bases, there was a span of 12 bases. CDR3 length equals 14 residues. The V gene's germline CDR1 is MNHEY and CDR2 SMNVEV (reference sequence). The DNA for the CDR3 is TGTGCCAGCAGGATTAGCGGAAACTCCTACGAGCAGTACTTC. As protein: CASRISGNSYEQYF.

This clonotype was detected ten times or more. One end of the junction does not line up with germline, which may come from a read error. This chain joins TRBV12-3 or TRBV12-4 and TRBJ1-1, with TRBD1 identical over 8 bases. The CDR3 totals 14 residues. DNA for the CDR3: TGTGCCAGCAGTCCATCCCCCCGAGCACAGGGGGGAATCTTT. This codes for CASSPSPRAQGGIF.

This clonotype came up a few times. Lacking the conserved final phenylalanine or tryptophan, this CDR3 likely reflects a read error. The chain combines TRBV20-1 with TRBJ1-2; D not certain. CDR1 DFQATT and CDR2 SNEGSKA come from the germline V gene (reference sequence). The CDR3 consists of 11 residues. Trimming pared 7 bases from V and 2 bases from J, leaving 8 bases between. In DNA, the CDR3 is TGCAGTGTACGGTACAACTATGGCTACACCCTC. Protein: CSVRYNYGYTL.

This clonotype was counted once. Sequence at one end of the junction differs from germline and may be a read error. The gene calls are TRBV15 and TRBJ2-7; 13 nucleotides agree with TRBD2. The germline gives CDR1 LNHNV, CDR2 YYDKDF (reference sequence). The CDR3 has 17 amino acids. The CDR3, as DNA: TGTGCCACCAGCCAATGGACTAGCGGGAGAGGAGGCTACAAGCAGTACTTC. As protein: CATSQWTSGRGGYKQYF.

This chain joins TRBV3-1 and TRBJ2-5; D unresolved. V was clipped by 0 bases and J by 1 base, with 6 bases between them. Germline assignment: CDR1 LGHDT and CDR2 YNNKEL (reference sequence). This CDR3 comprises 14 residues. The CDR3 DNA reads TGTGCCAGCAGCCAAGAAGTTGCCCAAGAGACCCAGTACTTC. The encoded protein is CASSQEVAQETQYF.

The J gene is TRBJ1-2, the V gene TRBV7-9; 9 bases agree with TRBD1. Germline CDR1 is SEHNR and CDR2 is FQNEAQ (reference sequence). The CDR3 sequence is 17 residues long. With 6 bases clipped from V and 5 bases from J, the junction kept 16 bases outside the gene matches. CDR3 loop: CASSSMNLDRGRYGYTF. The CDR3 DNA reads as TGTGCCAGCAGTTCCATGAACCTGGACAGGGGCCGTTATGGCTACACCTTC.

V is TRBV12-3 or TRBV12-4 and J is TRBJ1-6; no reliable D call. The CDR3 runs 15 residues. V lost 3 bases to trimming and J lost 3 bases, with 9 bases between them. The CDR3 DNA reads as TGTGCCAGCAGTTTGTTGCCAGTCTATAATTCACCCCTCCACTTT. As protein: CASSLLPVYNSPLHF.

Many counts were recorded for this clonotype. The V and J genes are TRBV19 and TRBJ2-1, with TRBD2 identical over 7 bases. The CDR3 covers 15 residues. V lost 7 bases and J lost 10; bases outside the gene matches: 16. Germline CDR1 is LNHDA and CDR2 is SQIVND (reference sequence). CDR3 residues: CASIAGEGRRREQFF. The CDR3 DNA follows: TGTGCCAGTATTGCCGGGGAGGGCCGTAGGAGGGAGCAGTTCTTC. The entire variable domain, with the rest obtained from reference TRBV19 and TRBJ2-1, is as follows: DGGITQSPKYLFRKEGQNVTLSCEQNLNHDAMYWYRQDPGQGLRLIYYSQIVNDFQKGDIAEGYSVSREKKESFPLTVTSAQKNPTAFYLCASIAGEGRRREQFFGPGTRLTVL.

This clonotype was seen ten or more times. J is TRBJ2-2 and V is TRBV11-3, with D perhaps assigned TRBD1 or TRBD2 (5 bases each). This CDR3 spans 15 amino acids. Germline loops: CDR1 SGHNT, CDR2 YENEEA. V was clipped by 5 bases and J by 3 bases, with 13 bases between them. In nucleotides, the CDR3 is TGTGCCAGCAGCCGGGCTCAGGGAGACACCGGGGAGCTGTTTTTT. Protein product: CASSRAQGDTGELFF.

As concerns this clonotype: An end of the junction does not agree with germline; a read error may underlie this. The chain links TRBV27 to TRBJ2-1, with unresolved D. CDR1 is MNHEY, CDR2 SMNVEV, per germline (reference sequence). CDR3 length: 10 amino acids. CDR3 nucleotides: TGTGCCAGCAGTTTATCGGTCTGGATCTTC. This codes for CASSLSVWIF.

Here the CDR3 reads CATSRGLETQYF. The DNA of the CDR3 is TGTGCCACCAGCAGGGGCCTGGAGACCCAGTACTTC. V usage is TRBV15 and J usage is TRBJ2-5; D gene uncertain. V lost 3 bases and J 5 bases, leaving 7 bases between the germline ends. CDR1 is LNHNV and CDR2 is YYDKDF in the germline V gene (reference sequence). This CDR3 region has 12 residues. The full variable domain, rest sourced from reference TRBV15 and TRBJ2-5, is DAMVIQNPRYQVTQFGKPVTLSCSQTLNHNVMYWYQQKSSQAPKLLFHYYDKDFNNEADTPDNFQSRRPNTSFCFLDIRSPGLGDTAMYLCATSRGLETQYFGPGTRLLVL.

This clonotype has ten or more counts. This chain joins TRBV12-3 or TRBV12-4 and TRBJ2-2; the match to TRBD1 covers 7 bases. The V gene end was trimmed by 7 bases and the J gene end by 7 bases; junction bases not matched to a gene: 9. CDR3 length: 14 residues. The CDR3 spells CASKDRQNVGELFF. The CDR3 DNA sequence: TGTGCCAGCAAGGACAGGCAGAACGTCGGGGAGCTGTTTTTT.